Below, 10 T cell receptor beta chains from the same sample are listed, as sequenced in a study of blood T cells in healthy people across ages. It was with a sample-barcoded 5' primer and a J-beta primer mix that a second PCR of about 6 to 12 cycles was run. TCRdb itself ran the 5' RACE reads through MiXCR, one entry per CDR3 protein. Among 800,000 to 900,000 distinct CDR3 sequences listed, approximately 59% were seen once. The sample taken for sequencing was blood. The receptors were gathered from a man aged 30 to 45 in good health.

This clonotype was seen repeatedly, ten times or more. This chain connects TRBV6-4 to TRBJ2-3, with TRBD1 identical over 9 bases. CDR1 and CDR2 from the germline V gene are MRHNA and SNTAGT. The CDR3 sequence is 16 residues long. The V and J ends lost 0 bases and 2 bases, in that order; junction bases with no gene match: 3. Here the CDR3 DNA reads TGTGCCAGCAGTGACTCGAGGACAGGGGACACAGATACGCAGTATTTT. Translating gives CASSDSRTGDTDTQYF.

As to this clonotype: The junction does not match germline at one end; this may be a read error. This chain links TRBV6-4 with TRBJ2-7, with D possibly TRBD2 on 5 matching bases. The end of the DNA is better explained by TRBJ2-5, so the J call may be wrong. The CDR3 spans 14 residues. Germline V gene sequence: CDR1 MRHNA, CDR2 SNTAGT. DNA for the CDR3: TGTGCCGGCAGTGATGTTTGGGAGCAAGAGACCCAGTACTTC. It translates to CAGSDVWEQETQYF.

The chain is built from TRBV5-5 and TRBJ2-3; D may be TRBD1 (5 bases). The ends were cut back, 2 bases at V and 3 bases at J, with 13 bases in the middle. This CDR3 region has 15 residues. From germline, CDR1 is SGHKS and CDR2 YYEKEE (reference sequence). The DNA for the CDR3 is TGTGCCAGCAGCTTCGTGGGCAGGGTGACAGATACGCAGTATTTT. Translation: CASSFVGRVTDTQYF.

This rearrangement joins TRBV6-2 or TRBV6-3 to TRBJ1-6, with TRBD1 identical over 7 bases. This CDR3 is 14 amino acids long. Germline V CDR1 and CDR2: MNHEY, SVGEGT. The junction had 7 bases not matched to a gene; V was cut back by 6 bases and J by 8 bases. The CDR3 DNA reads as TGTGCCAGCAGAAGACAGGGCGAGTATTCACCCCTCCACTTT. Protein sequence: CASRRQGEYSPLHF.

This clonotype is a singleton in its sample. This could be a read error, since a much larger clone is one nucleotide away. CDR3 coding DNA: TGTGTCAGCCCTACGGGACAGTATAACACTGAAGCTTTCTTT. It is translated as CVSPTGQYNTEAFF. The rearrangement links TRBV7-6 to TRBJ1-1, with 7 nucleotides matching TRBD1. The CDR3 totals 14 residues. Germline lookup yields CDR1 SGHVS and CDR2 FNYEAQ.

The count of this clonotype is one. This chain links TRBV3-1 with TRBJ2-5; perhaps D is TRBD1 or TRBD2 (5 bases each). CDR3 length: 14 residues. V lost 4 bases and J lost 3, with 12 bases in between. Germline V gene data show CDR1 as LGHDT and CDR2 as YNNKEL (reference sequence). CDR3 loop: CASSRGPPEETQYF. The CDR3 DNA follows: TGTGCCAGCAGCCGGGGACCGCCAGAAGAGACCCAGTACTTC.

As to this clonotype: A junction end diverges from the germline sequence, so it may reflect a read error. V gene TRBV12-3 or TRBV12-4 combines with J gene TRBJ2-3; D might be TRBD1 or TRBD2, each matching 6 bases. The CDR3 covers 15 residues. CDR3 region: CASNLDGGYTETQYF. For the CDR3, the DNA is TGTGCCAGCAACCTCGACGGGGGCTACACAGAGACGCAGTATTTT.

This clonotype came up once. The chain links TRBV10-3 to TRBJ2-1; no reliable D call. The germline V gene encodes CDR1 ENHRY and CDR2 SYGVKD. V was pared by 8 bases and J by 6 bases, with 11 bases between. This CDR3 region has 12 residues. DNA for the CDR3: TGTGCCATCGGCGACCCGATCAATGAGCAGTTCTTC. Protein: CAIGDPINEQFF.

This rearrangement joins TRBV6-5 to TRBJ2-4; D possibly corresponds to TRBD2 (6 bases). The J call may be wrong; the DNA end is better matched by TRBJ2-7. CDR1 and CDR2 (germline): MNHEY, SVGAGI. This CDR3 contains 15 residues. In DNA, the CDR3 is TGTGCCAGCAGTTTACTCAAGGGGAGGTTGTACGAGCAGTACTTC. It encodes CASSLLKGRLYEQYF.

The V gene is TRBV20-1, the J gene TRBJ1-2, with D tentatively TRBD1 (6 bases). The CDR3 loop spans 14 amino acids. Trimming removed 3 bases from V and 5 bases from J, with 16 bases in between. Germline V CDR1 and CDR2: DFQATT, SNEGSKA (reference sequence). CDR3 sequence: CSARPGGAEYGYTF. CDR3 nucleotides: TGCAGTGCTAGGCCCGGGGGCGCGGAGTATGGCTACACCTTC.